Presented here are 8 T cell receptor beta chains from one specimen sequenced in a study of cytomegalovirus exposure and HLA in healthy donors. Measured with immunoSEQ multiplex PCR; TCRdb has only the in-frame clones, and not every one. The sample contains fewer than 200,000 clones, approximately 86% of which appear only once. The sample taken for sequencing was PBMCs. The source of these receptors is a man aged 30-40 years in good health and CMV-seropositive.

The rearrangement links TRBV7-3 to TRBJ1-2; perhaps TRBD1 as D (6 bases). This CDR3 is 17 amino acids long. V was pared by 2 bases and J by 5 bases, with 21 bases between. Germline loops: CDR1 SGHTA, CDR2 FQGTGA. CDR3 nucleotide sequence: TGTGCCAGCAGCTTAGATGGGGGGGCTGCGGCTTCGTATGGCTACACCTTC. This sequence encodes CASSLDGGAAASYGYTF. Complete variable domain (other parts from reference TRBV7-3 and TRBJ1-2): GAGVSQTPSNKVTEKGKYVELRCDPISGHTALYWYRQSLGQGPEFLIYFQGTGAADDSGLPNDRFFAVRPEGSVSTLKIQRTERGDSAVYLCASSLDGGAAASYGYTFGSGTRLTVV.

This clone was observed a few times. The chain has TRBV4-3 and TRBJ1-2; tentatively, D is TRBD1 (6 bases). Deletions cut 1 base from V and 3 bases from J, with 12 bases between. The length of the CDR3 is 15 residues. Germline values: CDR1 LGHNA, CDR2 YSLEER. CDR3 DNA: TGCGCCAGCAGCCAAGCTCTACAGGGCGACTATGGCTACACCTTC. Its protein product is CASSQALQGDYGYTF.

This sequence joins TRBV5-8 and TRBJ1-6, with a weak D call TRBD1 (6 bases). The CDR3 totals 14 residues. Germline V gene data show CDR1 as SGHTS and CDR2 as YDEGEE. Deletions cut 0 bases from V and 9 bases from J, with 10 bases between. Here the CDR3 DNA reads TGTGCCAGCAGCTTGGTTGGGGGCGGTTCACCCCTCCACTTT. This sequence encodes CASSLVGGGSPLHF.

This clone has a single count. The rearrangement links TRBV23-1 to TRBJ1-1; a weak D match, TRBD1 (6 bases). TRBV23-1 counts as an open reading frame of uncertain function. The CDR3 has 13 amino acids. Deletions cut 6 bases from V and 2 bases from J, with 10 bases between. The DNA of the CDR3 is TGCGCCAGCAGGGACAGACCCAACACTGAAGCTTTCTTT. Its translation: CASRDRPNTEAFF.

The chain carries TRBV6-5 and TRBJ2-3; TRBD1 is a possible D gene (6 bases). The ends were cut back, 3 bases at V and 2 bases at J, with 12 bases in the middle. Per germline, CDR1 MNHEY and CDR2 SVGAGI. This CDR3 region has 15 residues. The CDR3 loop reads CASSYTTGPTDTQYF. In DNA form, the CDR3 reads TGTGCCAGCAGTTATACCACAGGGCCCACAGATACGCAGTATTTT.

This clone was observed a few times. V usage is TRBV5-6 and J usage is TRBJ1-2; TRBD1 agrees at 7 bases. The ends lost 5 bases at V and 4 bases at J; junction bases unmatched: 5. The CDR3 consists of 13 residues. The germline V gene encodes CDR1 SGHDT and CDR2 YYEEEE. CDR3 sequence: CASRPGQSYGYTF. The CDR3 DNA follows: TGTGCCAGCAGACCGGGACAGAGCTATGGCTACACCTTC. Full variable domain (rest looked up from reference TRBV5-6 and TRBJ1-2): DAGVTQSPTHLIKTRGQQVTLRCSPKSGHDTVSWYQQALGQGPQFIFQYYEEEERQRGNFPDRFSGHQFPNYSSELNVNALLLGDSALYLCASRPGQSYGYTFGSGTRLTVV.

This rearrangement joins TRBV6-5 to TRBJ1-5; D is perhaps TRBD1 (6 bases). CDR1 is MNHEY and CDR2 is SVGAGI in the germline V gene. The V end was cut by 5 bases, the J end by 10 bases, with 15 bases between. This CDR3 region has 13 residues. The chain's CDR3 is CASSGGQLQPQHF. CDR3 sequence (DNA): TGTGCCAGCAGTGGAGGACAGCTCCAACCCCAGCATTTT.

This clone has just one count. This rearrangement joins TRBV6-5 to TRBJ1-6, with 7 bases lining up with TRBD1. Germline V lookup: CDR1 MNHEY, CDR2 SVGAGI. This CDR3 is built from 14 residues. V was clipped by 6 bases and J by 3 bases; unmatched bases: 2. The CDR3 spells CASSRQGYNSPLHF. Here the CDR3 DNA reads TGTGCCAGCAGCCGACAGGGCTATAATTCACCCCTCCACTTT.